This T cell receptor beta chain was retrieved from a study of blood T cells in healthy people across ages. For the second PCR, which ran for 7 to 11 cycles, a sample-barcoded 5' primer and a J-beta primer mix were used. TCRdb recomputed calls from the 5' RACE reads with MiXCR, one row per CDR3 protein. The table lists roughly 1.7 million distinct CDR3 sequences, around 35% of them singletons. Overall study results and limits: It was the long-lived donors that had more naive CD4+ cells and higher diversity than aged donors. CMV status of donors was unknown, possibly confounding expanded clonotype changes.

Of note for this clonotype: Its cognate antigen is unknown.

This CDR3 has 15 amino acids. CDR1 is SGHDN, CDR2 FVKESK, per germline. No fewer than 7 million PBMCs went into each sample. This rearrangement joins TRBV14 to TRBJ2-7, with D perhaps TRBD1 or TRBD2 (5 bases each). The DNA matches TRBJ2-5 better at its end, which makes the J call doubtful. Sequenced input: blood. The sequence derives from a woman aged 25 to 39 in good health. The CDR3 reads CASSPGPSGRETQYF. The CDR3 DNA follows: TGTGCCAGCAGCCCGGGACCCTCAGGGCGAGAGACCCAGTACTTC.